Listed below are T cell receptor beta chains from one sample, sequenced in a study of control samples from healthy donors and cancer patients. Some clones are missing from TCRdb's copy, which holds only in-frame ones; the method was immunoSEQ multiplex PCR. Among about 130,000 clones listed, 80% to 95% were seen once. Sequenced: blood. The receptors originated from a man between 18 and 29 years old in good health. Each CDR3 is given with its conserved first and last residue. D genes are given only for firm matches. Expanded clones are given a class, and other clones once, few, many or no size at all.

cdr3_aa,cdr3_nt,v_call,cdr3_length,clone_size,j_call,d_call
CASSPGTRAEETQYF,TGTGCCAGCAGCCCCGGGACTAGGGCGGAAGAGACCCAGTACTTC,TRBV9,15,NA,TRBJ2-5,TRBD2
CASSLAIAGEDGYTF,TGTGCCAGCAGCTTGGCCATTGCAGGGGAGGACGGCTACACCTTC,TRBV5-5,15,NA,TRBJ1-2,NA
CASSPPTDRGHGTEAFF,TGTGCCAGCAGTCCTCCTACGGACAGGGGCCATGGGACTGAAGCTTTCTTT,TRBV6-6,17,NA,TRBJ1-1,TRBD1
CSVEDVTGRDEQFF,TGCAGCGTTGAAGATGTGACAGGGCGGGATGAGCAGTTCTTC,TRBV29-1,14,NA,TRBJ2-1,TRBD1
CATSDFEGGRLYF,TGTGCCACCAGTGATTTTGAGGGGGGACGTTTATACTTC,TRBV24-1,13,NA,TRBJ2-7,NA
CASSGGAGETQYF,TGTGCCTCGAGCGGGGGGGCCGGGGAGACCCAGTACTTC,TRBV30,13,NA,TRBJ2-5,TRBD2
CASAGVQETQYF,TGTGCCAGCGCGGGGGTTCAAGAGACCCAGTACTTC,TRBV12-3/TRBV12-4,12,NA,TRBJ2-5,TRBD2
CASTQGQTYNSPLHF,TGTGCCAGCACTCAGGGCCAGACCTATAATTCACCCCTCCACTTT,TRBV2,15,NA,TRBJ1-6,NA
CATLIHSGSSNTDTQYF,TGTGCCACCCTGATTCATAGCGGGTCTTCAAACACAGATACGCAGTATTTT,TRBV19,17,NA,TRBJ2-3,TRBD2
CASSLGGLDSNQPQHF,TGTGCCAGCAGCTTGGGCGGGCTAGATAGCAATCAGCCCCAGCATTTT,TRBV5-4,16,few,TRBJ1-5,NA
CASSLGSITDMNTEAFF,TGCGCCAGCAGCTTGGGGTCAATAACGGACATGAACACTGAAGCTTTCTTT,TRBV5-1,17,NA,TRBJ1-1,NA
CASSQAGYYSSEQYF,TGTGCCAGCAGCCAGGCAGGATACTATTCTTCCGAGCAGTACTTC,TRBV3-1/TRBV3-2,15,NA,TRBJ2-7,NA
CASSVGGLAGGYNEQFF,TGTGCCAGCAGCGTAGGGGGACTAGCGGGAGGCTACAATGAGCAGTTCTTC,TRBV9,17,NA,TRBJ2-1,TRBD2
CASSWETQYF,TGTGCCAGCAGCTGGGAGACCCAGTACTTC,TRBV7-9,10,NA,TRBJ2-5,NA
CASSFWGGSNQPQHF,TGTGCCAGCAGTTTCTGGGGGGGTAGCAATCAGCCCCAGCATTTT,TRBV6-2/TRBV6-3,15,NA,TRBJ1-5,NA
CSVAGQGVNEQFF,TGCAGCGTTGCCGGACAGGGGGTTAATGAGCAGTTCTTC,TRBV29-1,13,NA,TRBJ2-1,TRBD1
CSGGQYGYTF,TGCAGTGGGGGACAGTATGGCTACACCTTC,TRBV20-1,10,NA,TRBJ1-2,TRBD1
CASSLAPGGAFGANVLTF,TGTGCCAGCAGCTTGGCCCCCGGGGGGGCCTTTGGGGCCAACGTCCTGACTTTC,TRBV7-9,18,NA,TRBJ2-6,TRBD2
CASSPGQTSEETQYF,TGCGCCAGCAGCCCCGGACAGACAAGTGAAGAGACCCAGTACTTC,TRBV5-1,15,once,TRBJ2-5,NA
CASSLSGLGNYGYTF,TGTGCCAGCAGCCTCTCCGGGCTAGGAAACTATGGCTACACCTTC,TRBV27,15,NA,TRBJ1-2,NA
CAVPGTVNGYTF,TGTGCCGTCCCCGGGACAGTGAACGGCTACACCTTC,TRBV7-9,12,NA,TRBJ1-2,TRBD1
CASRTQGGTEAFF,TGTGCCAGCAGAACACAGGGCGGCACTGAAGCTTTCTTT,TRBV7-9,13,NA,TRBJ1-1,NA
CASSFPGGRGYTF,TGTGCCAGCAGTTTTCCGGGGGGTCGTGGCTACACCTTC,TRBV28,13,NA,TRBJ1-2,NA
CATSAPEGSGQGYNEQFF,TGTGCCACCAGTGCCCCAGAAGGGTCGGGACAGGGATACAATGAGCAGTTCTTC,TRBV24-1,18,once,TRBJ2-1,TRBD1
CASSFPAYPRTGNTIYF,TGTGCCAGCAGCTTTCCTGCCTATCCCCGGACTGGAAACACCATATATTTT,TRBV7-6,17,NA,TRBJ1-3,NA
CASSRGAYEQYF,TGTGCCAGCAGTCGGGGGGCCTACGAGCAGTACTTC,TRBV12-3/TRBV12-4,12,NA,TRBJ2-7,TRBD2
CASSHWGSGGTGELFF,TGTGCCAGCAGCCATTGGGGTAGCGGGGGCACCGGGGAGCTGTTTTTT,TRBV4-2,16,NA,TRBJ2-2,TRBD2
CASQRAAGELFF,TGTGCCAGCCAAAGGGCGGCCGGGGAGCTGTTTTTT,TRBV7-8,12,NA,TRBJ2-2,NA
CASSRGTSGGGLGETQYF,TGTGCCAGCAGCAGGGGGACTAGCGGAGGTGGGTTGGGAGAGACCCAGTACTTC,TRBV11-3,18,NA,TRBJ2-5,TRBD2
CASGFSGTEAFF,TGTGCTAGTGGTTTTTCAGGCACTGAAGCTTTCTTT,TRBV12-5,12,NA,TRBJ1-1,NA
CASSVASDEQFF,TGTGCCAGCAGCGTTGCCAGCGATGAGCAGTTCTTC,TRBV9,12,NA,TRBJ2-1,NA
CASSLTGTEAFF,TGTGCCAGCAGTTTAACAGGGACTGAAGCTTTCTTT,TRBV27,12,NA,TRBJ1-1,NA
CASSLIQKNEKLFF,TGTGCCAGCAGCTTAATACAGAAAAATGAAAAACTGTTTTTT,TRBV7-9,14,NA,TRBJ1-4,NA
CAWSVGQGGPYNSPLHF,TGTGCCTGGAGTGTGGGGCAGGGCGGCCCCTATAATTCACCCCTCCACTTT,TRBV30,17,NA,TRBJ1-6,NA
CASSQHNRGPLTEAFF,TGCGCCAGCAGCCAGCACAACAGGGGGCCTCTAACTGAAGCTTTCTTT,TRBV4-1,16,NA,TRBJ1-1,TRBD1
CASSLKGTNRAPQHF,TGTGCCAGCAGTTTAAAGGGGACAAACCGGGCGCCCCAGCATTTT,TRBV27,15,NA,TRBJ1-5,NA
CASSLEGLINSGNTIYF,TGTGCCAGCAGCTTGGAGGGACTCATAAACTCTGGAAACACCATATATTTT,TRBV5-4,17,NA,TRBJ1-3,NA
CATSRDSGVTVEQFF,TGTGCCACCAGCAGAGATAGCGGGGTTACGGTTGAGCAGTTCTTC,TRBV15,15,NA,TRBJ2-1,TRBD2
CASSFREGSSGNTIYF,TGTGCCAGCAGTTTTAGGGAGGGAAGCTCTGGAAACACCATATATTTT,TRBV28,16,NA,TRBJ1-3,NA
CAWSVPGVLLSYEQYF,TGTGCCTGGAGTGTACCAGGGGTACTCCTCTCCTACGAGCAGTACTTC,TRBV30,16,NA,TRBJ2-7,NA
CASSPHPDGNTGELFF,TGTGCCAGCAGCCCACATCCGGACGGGAACACCGGGGAGCTGTTTTTT,TRBV7-9,16,few,TRBJ2-2,NA
CASRGRAMVGETQYF,TGTGCCAGCAGAGGCCGGGCCATGGTAGGAGAGACCCAGTACTTC,TRBV6-5,15,NA,TRBJ2-5,NA
CASSEGYAGNTIYF,TGCGCCAGCAGCGAGGGATACGCCGGAAACACCATATATTTT,TRBV4-1,14,NA,TRBJ1-3,NA
CATSPGLAGETQYF,TGTGCCACCAGCCCCGGACTAGCGGGTGAGACCCAGTACTTC,TRBV15,14,NA,TRBJ2-5,TRBD2
CASSQQDPVETQYF,TGTGCCAGCTCACAACAGGACCCGGTGGAGACCCAGTACTTC,TRBV18,14,once,TRBJ2-5,NA